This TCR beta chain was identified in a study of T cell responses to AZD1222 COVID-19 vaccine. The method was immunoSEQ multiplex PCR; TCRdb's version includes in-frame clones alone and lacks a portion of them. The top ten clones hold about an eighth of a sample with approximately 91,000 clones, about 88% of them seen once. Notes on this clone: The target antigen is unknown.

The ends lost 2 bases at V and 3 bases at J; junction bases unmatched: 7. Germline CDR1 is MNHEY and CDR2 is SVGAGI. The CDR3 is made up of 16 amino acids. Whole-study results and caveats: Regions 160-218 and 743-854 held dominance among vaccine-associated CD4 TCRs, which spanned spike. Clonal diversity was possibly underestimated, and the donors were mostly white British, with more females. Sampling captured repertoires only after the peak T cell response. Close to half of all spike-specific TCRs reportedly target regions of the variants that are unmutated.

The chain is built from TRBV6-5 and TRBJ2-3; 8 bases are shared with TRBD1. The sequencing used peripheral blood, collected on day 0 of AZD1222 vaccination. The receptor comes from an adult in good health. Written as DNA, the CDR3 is TGTGCCAGCAGTTACCGTGCTGACAGGGGTACAGATACGCAGTATTTT. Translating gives CASSYRADRGTDTQYF.